Sequencing of this TCR beta chain was carried out in a study of control samples from healthy donors and cancer patients. Produced via immunoSEQ multiplex PCR; TCRdb's table is partial and in-frame only. The data hold about 150,000 clones, with 89% observed a single time. V dropped 1 base and J dropped 0 bases, with 13 bases sitting between them. Germline assignment: CDR1 MGHDK and CDR2 SYGVNS. The CDR3 covers 16 residues. This rearrangement joins TRBV25-1 to TRBJ2-7, with D perhaps TRBD1 or TRBD2 (5 bases each). The TCR originated in a man aged 25-40 years in good health. Sequenced: blood. CDR3 sequence: CASSESAGTLSYEQYF. The CDR3 nucleotides are TGTGCCAGCAGTGAATCCGCCGGGACGCTCTCCTACGAGCAGTACTTC.